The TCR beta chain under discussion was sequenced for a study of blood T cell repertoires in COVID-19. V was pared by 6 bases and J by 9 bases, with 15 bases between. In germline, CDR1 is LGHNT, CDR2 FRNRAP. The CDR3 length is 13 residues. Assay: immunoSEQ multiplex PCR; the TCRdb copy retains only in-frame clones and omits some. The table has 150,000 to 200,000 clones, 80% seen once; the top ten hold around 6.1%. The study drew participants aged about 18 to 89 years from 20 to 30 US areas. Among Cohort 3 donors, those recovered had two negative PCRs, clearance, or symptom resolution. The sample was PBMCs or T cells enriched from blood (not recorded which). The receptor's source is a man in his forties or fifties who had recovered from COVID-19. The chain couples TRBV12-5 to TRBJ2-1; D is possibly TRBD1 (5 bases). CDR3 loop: CASGPITGSEQFF. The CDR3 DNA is TGTGCTAGTGGCCCTATAACAGGATCTGAGCAGTTCTTC. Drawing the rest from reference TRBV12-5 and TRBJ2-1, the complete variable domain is DARVTQTPRHKVTEMGQEVTMRCQPILGHNTVFWYRQTMMQGLELLAYFRNRAPLDDSGMPKDRFSAEMPDATLATLKIQPSEPRDSAVYFCASGPITGSEQFFGPGTRLTVL.